This T cell receptor beta chain emerged from a study of blood T cell repertoires in COVID-19. Study details: Collection of acute and convalescent COVID-19 samples took place in the United States, Italy and Spain.

Original data processing: Quantification of nucleated cells was approximated via reference gene primer amplification. TCRdb keeps only in-frame clones here, not all; method: immunoSEQ multiplex PCR. The V and J calls and clone size come from that table; D and trimming were worked out from the DNA. The sample includes 100,000 to 150,000 clones, more than 75% of them seen just once. This CDR3 region has 11 residues. V was clipped by 8 bases and J by 6 bases, with 8 bases between them. CDR1 and CDR2 (germline): SGHTA, FQGNSA. This receptor was identified in a man aged 45-65 years with active COVID-19. The V and J genes are TRBV7-2 and TRBJ2-4, with D tentatively TRBD1 (6 bases). The sample comprised peripheral blood. This CDR3 is CASRGGNIQYF. In nucleotides, the CDR3 is TGTGCCAGCCGAGGGGGAAACATTCAGTACTTC.